Listed here are 26 T cell receptor beta chains from one sample, sequenced in a study of T cells in localized non-small cell lung cancer. Profiling relied on immunoSEQ multiplex PCR, and the TCRdb table lists in-frame clones only, not all of them. The data hold tens of thousands of clones, with 86% observed a single time. The sample in question was peripheral blood, obtained before any cancer treatment. These receptors were obtained from a male donor aged 60 or over with stage III lung adenocarcinoma.

The V call is TRBV14, the J call TRBJ1-2; D remains unclear. V lost 0 bases and J 5 bases, leaving 10 bases between the germline ends. The CDR3 totals 14 residues. The germline V gene encodes CDR1 SGHDN and CDR2 FVKESK. CDR3 residues: CASSQDGWGYGYTF. CDR3 sequence (DNA): TGTGCCAGCAGCCAAGATGGATGGGGATATGGCTACACCTTC.

This clone was observed once. The chain is built from TRBV6-1 and TRBJ1-1; D is unclear. Per germline, CDR1 MNHNS and CDR2 SASEGT. CDR3 length: 10 residues. Trimming took off 3 bases at V and 4 bases at J, with 0 bases between the two ends. As DNA, the CDR3 is TGTGCCAGCAGTGACACTGAAGCTTTCTTT. This encodes CASSDTEAFF.

The chain uses TRBV19 and TRBJ2-1; 9 bases are shared with TRBD1. Germline CDR1 and CDR2: LNHDA and SQIVND (reference sequence). Losses at the gene ends were 4 bases for V and 9 bases for J; bases not matched to a gene: 7. The CDR3 has 14 residues. CDR3 nucleotides: TGTGCCAGTAGTAGGACAGGGGAAGGGGCTGAGCAGTTCTTC. Protein sequence: CASSRTGEGAEQFF.

The chain recombines TRBV2 with TRBJ1-2; 8 nucleotides agree with TRBD1. The CDR3 totals 14 residues. Germline values: CDR1 SNHLY, CDR2 FYNNEI. Losses at the gene ends were 5 bases for V and 2 bases for J; bases not matched to a gene: 4. The CDR3 reads CASSRTGSNYGYTF. The CDR3 DNA reads as TGTGCCAGCAGTCGGACAGGGTCGAACTATGGCTACACCTTC.

The chain combines TRBV6-6 with TRBJ1-5; D gene uncertain. Germline values: CDR1 MNHNY, CDR2 SVGAGI (reference sequence). V was pared by 6 bases and J by 5 bases, with 8 bases between. The CDR3 runs to 12 residues. The CDR3 DNA reads as TGTGCCAGCAGGAAGGGCGATCAGCCCCAGCATTTT. Translated: CASRKGDQPQHF.

This clone was observed a few times. V usage is TRBV5-1 and J usage is TRBJ1-6; no definite D call. This CDR3 has 15 amino acids. Germline V gene data show CDR1 as SGHRS and CDR2 as YFSETQ. V was clipped by 0 bases and J by 7 bases, with 11 bases between them. In DNA form, the CDR3 reads TGCGCCAGCAGCTTGGGGCAGGACTACAATTCACCCCTCCACTTT. This translates into CASSLGQDYNSPLHF.

The V gene is TRBV6-5, the J gene TRBJ1-2; 7 bases map to TRBD1. The CDR3 has 14 amino acids. The V gene end was trimmed by 6 bases and the J gene end by 0 bases; junction bases not matched to a gene: 4. CDR1 is MNHEY and CDR2 is SVGAGI in the germline V gene. The CDR3, as DNA: TGTGCCAGCAGGACAGGGCGAGCTAACTATGGCTACACCTTC. This translates into CASRTGRANYGYTF.

The V and J genes are TRBV7-2 and TRBJ1-5, with D possibly matching TRBD1 (5 bases). The CDR3 spans 14 residues. Germline CDR1 and CDR2: SGHTA and FQGNSA. Trimming removed 2 bases at V and 8 bases at J, with 13 bases between. The CDR3: CASSLLGGLEPQHF. The CDR3 region has the DNA TGTGCCAGCAGCTTATTGGGGGGGTTGGAGCCCCAGCATTTT.

The J gene is TRBJ1-2, the V gene TRBV18, with D perhaps TRBD1 (6 bases). Germline V gene sequence: CDR1 KGHSH, CDR2 LQKENI. The V end lost 3 bases, the J end lost 5 bases, and 16 bases lay between the germline ends. This CDR3 has 15 residues. CDR3: CASSPMGAVAYGYTF. The CDR3 DNA sequence: TGTGCCAGCTCACCTATGGGGGCGGTAGCATATGGCTACACCTTC.

This clone was detected only a few times. The CDR3 bases are TGTGCCAGCAGTGAGCTCGGGAGAGCCGACACCGGGGAGCTGTTTTTT. Protein: CASSELGRADTGELFF. This rearrangement joins TRBV6-1 to TRBJ2-2, with TRBD2 as a possible D gene (6 bases). The CDR3 loop spans 16 amino acids. The germline V and J ends were trimmed by 3 bases and 3 bases, with 14 bases remaining between them. Per the germline V gene, CDR1 is MNHNS and CDR2 is SASEGT.

The chain has TRBV30 and TRBJ2-7, with no clear D. The CDR3 runs 12 residues. Deletions cut 2 bases from V and 6 bases from J, with 11 bases between. Looked up from germline, CDR1 is GTSNPN and CDR2 is SVGIG (reference sequence). The CDR3 here is CAWSSQFFEQYF. CDR3 DNA sequence: TGTGCCTGGAGTTCCCAGTTCTTCGAGCAGTACTTC. Using reference TRBV30 and TRBJ2-7 for the parts outside the CDR3, the full variable domain is SQTIHQWPATLVQPVGSPLSLECTVEGTSNPNLYWYRQAAGRGLQLLFYSVGIGQISSEVPQNLSASRPQDRQFILSSKKLLLSDSGFYLCAWSSQFFEQYFGPGTRLTVT.

V usage is TRBV21-1 and J usage is TRBJ2-3; TRBD2 was called by the table and not checked on the DNA. TRBV21-1 is deemed a pseudogene. The CDR3 is 16 residues long. The CDR3, as DNA: TGTGCCAGCAGCATGGCTAGCGGGAGGCCAGATTTTACGCAGTATTTT. It translates to CASSMASGRPDFTQYF.

The chain links TRBV4-2 to TRBJ2-3; TRBD2 matches at 7 bases. The CDR3 covers 18 residues. CDR1 and CDR2 from the germline V gene are LGHNA and YNFKEQ. With 1 base clipped from V and 0 bases from J, the junction kept 10 bases outside the gene matches. CDR3 in DNA: TGTGCCAGCAGCCAAGGACGGGCCGGGGACTATAGCACAGATACGCAGTATTTT. Protein: CASSQGRAGDYSTDTQYF.

This chain connects TRBV18 to TRBJ2-1; no clear D. The CDR3 is 13 amino acids. Trimming took 3 bases from V and 4 from J, leaving 7 bases between them. CDR1 KGHSH and CDR2 LQKENI come from the germline V gene. The CDR3 DNA follows: TGTGCCAGCTCACCCGGGCCTTACAATGAGCAGTTCTTC. It encodes CASSPGPYNEQFF.

This clone was seen just once. The chain has TRBV28 and TRBJ1-1, with D possibly being TRBD1 (5 bases). Germline CDR1 reads MDHEN; CDR2 reads SYDVKM. The CDR3 runs to 14 residues. V shed 5 bases and J shed 4 bases, with 14 bases lying between them. The CDR3 DNA sequence: TGTGCCAGCAGTACGAGGGGAAGAGTCACTGAAGCTTTCTTT. Translation gives CASSTRGRVTEAFF.

V gene TRBV9 combines with J gene TRBJ2-4; no clear D gene. V was shortened by 4 bases and J by 2 bases, with 19 bases between the two germline ends. CDR3 length: 17 residues. Germline loops: CDR1 SGDLS, CDR2 YYNGEE. The CDR3 loop is CASSPGRVGITKNIQYF. The CDR3 nucleotides read TGTGCCAGCAGCCCCGGAAGGGTTGGAATAACCAAAAACATTCAGTACTTC.

The chain combines TRBV6-5 with TRBJ1-5; D gene unclear. Germline-derived CDR1 and CDR2 are MNHEY and SVGAGI. There are 14 residues in the CDR3. With 8 bases removed from V and 0 bases from J, the gap between germline ends came to 11 bases. The CDR3 DNA sequence: TGTGCCAGCGGCCCTTGGGATAGCAATCAGCCCCAGCATTTT. As protein: CASGPWDSNQPQHF.

V usage is TRBV9 and J usage is TRBJ2-1; 8 bases are shared with TRBD2. J lost 9 bases, V lost 3 bases, and 8 bases had no gene match. CDR1 SGDLS and CDR2 YYNGEE come from the germline V gene. There are 14 residues in the CDR3. The CDR3 reads CASSGRLALGEQFF. CDR3 nucleotide sequence: TGTGCCAGCAGCGGCCGACTAGCGTTGGGTGAGCAGTTCTTC.

CDR3 in amino acids: CASSFLNHEQFF. In nucleotides, the CDR3 is TGTGCCAGCAGCTTTCTAAATCATGAGCAGTTCTTC. The genes are TRBV11-2 and TRBJ2-1, with D hard to call. The CDR3 has 12 residues. V lost 3 bases and J lost 8, with 8 bases in between. CDR1 is SGHAT and CDR2 is FQNNGV in the germline V gene.

This clone turned up a few times. The V and J genes are TRBV18 and TRBJ2-5; D is unresolved. The CDR3 consists of 13 residues. Germline V gene sequence: CDR1 KGHSH, CDR2 LQKENI. Trimming stripped 2 bases from V and 2 bases from J, with 6 bases between. The CDR3 coding sequence is TGTGCCAGCTCACCAAATCTTCAAGAGACCCAGTACTTC. This encodes CASSPNLQETQYF.

This clone was seen more than once but under ten times. DNA of the CDR3: TGTGCCAGCAGCTGGGGAGGCGGGGGTGGACAAGAGACCCAGTACTTC. Amino acid sequence: CASSWGGGGGQETQYF. The chain links TRBV7-2 to TRBJ2-5, with TRBD2 matching over 7 bases. The CDR3 totals 16 residues. Trimming removed 4 bases from V and 2 bases from J; junction bases left unmatched: 10. In germline, CDR1 is SGHTA, CDR2 FQGNSA.

The J gene is TRBJ1-2, the V gene TRBV6-6; 8 bases align to TRBD1. Germline V gene sequence: CDR1 MNHNY, CDR2 SVGAGI (reference sequence). The CDR3 consists of 14 residues. V shed 3 bases, J shed 12 bases, and the junction held 12 bases outside the gene matches. In nucleotides, the CDR3 is TGTGCCAGCAGTTATCCTGAGACAGGGGCCGGGCACACCTTC. Translated: CASSYPETGAGHTF.

The V call is TRBV2, the J call TRBJ2-1; no definite D call. CDR1 is SNHLY and CDR2 is FYNNEI in the germline V gene. There are 14 residues in the CDR3. V lost 11 bases, J lost 0 bases, and 14 bases lay in between. CDR3 in amino acids: CACSRARSYNEQFF. The CDR3 nucleotides are TGTGCCTGCTCTAGGGCCCGCTCCTACAATGAGCAGTTCTTC.

V gene TRBV10-3 combines with J gene TRBJ2-3; 12 bases fit TRBD1. CDR1 and CDR2 (germline): ENHRY, SYGVKD. V lost 8 bases to trimming and J lost 4 bases; unmatched junction nucleotides: 7. The CDR3 consists of 15 residues. The CDR3 nucleotides read TGTGCCATCGGCGGGACAGGGGGCGGCGCAGATACGCAGTATTTT. It specifies CAIGGTGGGADTQYF.

This clone was recorded once. The chain joins TRBV9 to TRBJ2-6; unclear D gene. The germline CDR1 and CDR2 sequences are SGDLS and YYNGEE. Deletions cut 4 bases from V and 0 bases from J, with 8 bases between. The CDR3 sequence is 15 residues long. The CDR3 here is CASSFHSSGANVLTF. The CDR3 DNA reads as TGTGCCAGCAGCTTCCACTCCTCTGGGGCCAACGTCCTGACTTTC.

A few counts support this clone. The chain is built from TRBV19 and TRBJ2-1; possibly TRBD2 for D (5 bases). Trimming shortened V by 5 bases and J by 4 bases, and 9 bases separated the two germline ends. Germline values: CDR1 LNHDA, CDR2 SQIVND (reference sequence). The CDR3 length is 13 residues. CDR3 sequence (DNA): TGTGCCAGTAGTCCGACTATATACAATGAGCAGTTCTTC. Amino acid sequence: CASSPTIYNEQFF.